This paragraph covers one T cell receptor (beta chain) sequence. Its antigen is still unknown. This specimen belongs to a study of cytomegalovirus exposure and HLA in healthy donors. The CDR3 sequence is 13 residues long. CDR1 and CDR2 from the germline V gene are MNHEY and SVGAGI. Between the trimmed V and J ends, which lost 11 bases and 4 bases, there was a span of 17 bases. Broader study findings: The majority of TCR sequences were rare, yet some public TCRs appeared in many donors.

Clones were read by immunoSEQ multiplex PCR, and TCRdb kept only the in-frame ones, dropping some. The repertoire holds 55,000 to 65,000 clones, with 95% as singletons. Material: PBMCs. The J gene is TRBJ1-1, the V gene TRBV6-5; D is perhaps TRBD1 (5 bases). This receptor was obtained from a woman aged 18-29 years in good health and CMV-seropositive. CDR3 DNA sequence: TGTGCCTCCTACCGGGGGAGGGCCACTGAAGCTTTCTTT. This encodes CASYRGRATEAFF.